The rows below give T cell receptor beta chains drawn from one sample of a study of CD8 T cells in ankylosing spondylitis. MiXCR was run by TCRdb on the 5' RACE reads, yielding one entry per CDR3 protein. The data show about 240,000 distinct CDR3 sequences, about 11% seen once. The sample comprised blood, either unsorted or a sorted T cell fraction (not recorded which). Receptors were obtained from a male donor with ankylosing spondylitis or in good health (not recorded which). Both conserved end residues are part of each CDR3. The D gene is left open where the match is weak. For some rows the clone size is stated as once, few or many, or as a class when expanded; others skip it.

v_call,j_call,clone_size,d_call,cdr3_nt,cdr3_aa
TRBV20-1,TRBJ2-7,many,TRBD1,TGCAGTGCTAGCCTCTGGAGGACAGGGGGGGAGCAGTACTTC,CSASLWRTGGEQYF
TRBV24-1,TRBJ1-4,many,-,TGTGCCACCAGTGATTCGACAGGACCCGTTGAAAAACTGTTTTTT,CATSDSTGPVEKLFF
TRBV29-1,TRBJ2-5,many,-,TGCAGCGCATATCAAGAGACCCAGTACTTC,CSAYQETQYF
TRBV3-1,TRBJ1-1,-,-,TGTGCCAGCAGCCAAGATCACCTGAGGGGCACTGAAGCTTTCTTT,CASSQDHLRGTEAFF
TRBV5-1,TRBJ1-1,many,-,TGCGCCAGCAGTTGGGGGGGGCCAGGAGAAACTGAAGCTTTCTTT,CASSWGGPGETEAFF
TRBV7-3,TRBJ2-2,few,-,TGTGCCAGCAGCTTTACCCGGGGGTTCGCCGGGGAGCTGTTTTTT,CASSFTRGFAGELFF
TRBV5-1,TRBJ1-2,many,-,TGCGCCAGCAGCCTTACAGGGTTGGTTGGCTACACCTTC,CASSLTGLVGYTF
TRBV12-3/TRBV12-4,TRBJ2-1,-,-,TGTGCCAGCAGTTCAATAACCGACAATGAGCAGTTCTTC,CASSSITDNEQFF
TRBV4-1,TRBJ2-3,many,TRBD2,TGCGCCAGCAGCCAAGATCGACTAGCGGGGGGCACAGATACGCAGTATTTT,CASSQDRLAGGTDTQYF
TRBV6-5,TRBJ1-4,many,-,TGTGCCAGCAGTACAATAGGGGAAAAACTGTTTTTT,CASSTIGEKLFF
TRBV14,TRBJ1-2,many,-,TGTGCCAGCAGCCGTTACTCAGCGAGCTATGGCTACACCTTC,CASSRYSASYGYTF
TRBV10-3,TRBJ1-1,many,TRBD1,TGTGCCATCAGTGGAGCAGGGGGCTCGAACACTGAAGCTTTCTTT,CAISGAGGSNTEAFF
TRBV2,TRBJ2-7,-,TRBD2,TGTGCCAGCAACCCGACTAGCGGGGATTTCTACGAGCAGTACTTC,CASNPTSGDFYEQYF
TRBV20-1,TRBJ2-7,many,TRBD1,TGCAGTGCCACCGGGACAGGGGTCCGCCCCTCCGAGCAGTACTTC,CSATGTGVRPSEQYF
TRBV18,TRBJ2-3,-,TRBD1,TGTGCCAGCTCACCACCTAATACAGGGGCAGATACGCAGTATTTT,CASSPPNTGADTQYF
TRBV7-9,TRBJ1-5,many,-,TGTGCCAGCAGCTTATTGGGCAGGAGCAATCAGCCCCAGCATTTT,CASSLLGRSNQPQHF
TRBV20-1,TRBJ2-2,-,TRBD2,TGCAGTGCTAGGGGGACTAGCGGGAGACGGACCGGGGAGCTGTTTTTT,CSARGTSGRRTGELFF
TRBV7-7,TRBJ1-1,-,TRBD1,TGTGCCAGCAGCCCCCTCCGACAGGGTCCAGCTGAAGCTTTCTTT,CASSPLRQGPAEAFF
TRBV3-1,TRBJ2-5,-,-,TGTGCCAGCAGCCAAGATTACGGAGAGACCCAGTACTTC,CASSQDYGETQYF
TRBV12-3/TRBV12-4,TRBJ2-1,many,TRBD2,TGTGCCAGCAGTTCGCCGGGACTAGCGGAGTTCTTC,CASSSPGLAEFF
TRBV7-9,TRBJ2-7,few,TRBD2,TGTGCCAGCAGCCCCTCATCAGGGACTAGGTACTACGAGCAGTACTTC,CASSPSSGTRYYEQYF
TRBV29-1,TRBJ1-3,-,-,TGCAGCGTTGTAGTCAGCTTTGGAAACACCATATATTTT,CSVVVSFGNTIYF
TRBV12-3/TRBV12-4,TRBJ1-5,many,-,TGTGCCAGCAGTTTTCGAACAGGCGGCAATCAGCCCCAGCATTTT,CASSFRTGGNQPQHF
TRBV20-1,TRBJ2-1,many,-,TGCAGTGCTAGATTGCGGGCCACCAATGAGCAGTTCTTC,CSARLRATNEQFF
TRBV20-1,TRBJ2-3,many,-,TGCAGTGCTAGGGACCAGTTTGGGACTCCGCTTGTTGGAACAGATACGCAGTATTTT,CSARDQFGTPLVGTDTQYF
TRBV29-1,TRBJ2-1,many,-,TGCAGCGGGACCGGCGGGGTCTCCTACAATGAGCAGTTCTTC,CSGTGGVSYNEQFF
TRBV28,TRBJ2-2,few,-,TGTGCCAGCAAACTGAACACCGGGGAGCTGTTTTTT,CASKLNTGELFF
TRBV5-4,TRBJ2-1,many,TRBD1,TGTGCCAGCAGCCCAGGGACAGATGTAACCTACAATGAGCAGTTCTTC,CASSPGTDVTYNEQFF
TRBV29-1,TRBJ2-1,many,-,TGCAGCGTTGATTTTCTCGGGAGATACAATGAGCAGTTCTTC,CSVDFLGRYNEQFF
TRBV20-1,TRBJ2-7,many,TRBD2,TGCAGTGCTAGAGGACCGGAGCGGGAAATTGGCGAGCAGTACTTC,CSARGPEREIGEQYF
TRBV5-1,TRBJ2-5,-,TRBD2,TGCGCCAGCTCAGGACTAGCGGGAGGGGGTGAGACCCAGTACTTC,CASSGLAGGGETQYF
TRBV7-2,TRBJ2-1,many,TRBD2,TGTGCCAGCAGCATTACTAGCGACGCTTACAATGAGCAGTTCTTC,CASSITSDAYNEQFF
TRBV20-1,TRBJ2-3,-,TRBD2,TGCAGTGCTAGCCTAGCGGGAACAGATACGCAGTATTTT,CSASLAGTDTQYF
TRBV10-3,TRBJ2-1,many,TRBD1,TGTGCCATCAGCCCTAGGGACAGATACAATGAGCAGTTCTTC,CAISPRDRYNEQFF
TRBV20-1,TRBJ2-7,many,-,TGCAGTGCTAGCTCCGGGTTCCCATTAGTAGAAGCGCAGTACTTC,CSASSGFPLVEAQYF
TRBV29-1,TRBJ2-7,-,TRBD2,TGCAGCGTTGTCCCAGGGAGGGTCGACGAGCAGTACTTC,CSVVPGRVDEQYF
TRBV25-1,TRBJ2-7,many,-,TGTGCCAGCAGTGCCCGCAGGACCTACGAGCAGTACTTC,CASSARRTYEQYF
TRBV7-2,TRBJ2-7,few,TRBD1,TGTGCCAGCAGCCAATACTTAGGACAGGGAGTGGAGCAGTACTTC,CASSQYLGQGVEQYF
TRBV10-2,TRBJ2-3,-,-,TGCGCCAGCTGGGGAAGCACAGATACGCAGTATTTT,CASWGSTDTQYF
TRBV6-5,TRBJ2-3,few,-,TGTGCCAGCAGTTACTCGGGGACAGATACGCAGTATTTT,CASSYSGTDTQYF
TRBV5-1,TRBJ2-2,-,-,TGCGCCAGCAGCGAGGGGACACTGAACACCGGGGAGCTGTTTTTT,CASSEGTLNTGELFF
TRBV7-9,TRBJ2-2,few,-,TGTGCCAGCAGCTTAGATAAAAATCTCGGACCCACCGGGGAGCTGTTTTTT,CASSLDKNLGPTGELFF
TRBV30,TRBJ2-7,many,TRBD2,TGTGCCTGGAGCGGGGGGGGGAACGAGCAGTACTTC,CAWSGGGNEQYF
TRBV30,TRBJ1-5,-,TRBD1,TGTGCCTGGAGTATCGGGACAGGAGAAGCTTTCTCCAATCAGCCCCAGCATTTT,CAWSIGTGEAFSNQPQHF
TRBV20-1,TRBJ2-5,many,TRBD2,TGCAGTGCGAGGACTCGAGCGGGGGAGACCCAGTACTTC,CSARTRAGETQYF
TRBV13,TRBJ1-3,many,-,TGTGCCAGCAGCCAATTTGGGGAGTGGCCCGGAAACACCATATATTTT,CASSQFGEWPGNTIYF
TRBV5-1,TRBJ2-4,-,-,TGCGCCAGCAGCTTGGGCAGAGGGATTAAAAACATTCAGTACTTC,CASSLGRGIKNIQYF
TRBV5-5,TRBJ2-2,many,TRBD1,TGTGCCAGCAGCTTAACAGGGGCCGGGGAGCTGTTTTTT,CASSLTGAGELFF
TRBV2,TRBJ2-3,-,TRBD1,TGTGTCAGCAGTGAAGGAACCTGGGACAGGAGCACAGATACGCAGTATTTT,CVSSEGTWDRSTDTQYF
TRBV7-6,TRBJ2-2,few,-,TGTGCCAGCAGCCTCCCCGAAAGGGCGGCGTCATTAACCGGGGAGCTGTTTTTT,CASSLPERAASLTGELFF
TRBV5-1,TRBJ2-5,many,-,TGCGCCAGCAGCTTGGCCCTAGGAGGAGAGACCCAGTACTTC,CASSLALGGETQYF